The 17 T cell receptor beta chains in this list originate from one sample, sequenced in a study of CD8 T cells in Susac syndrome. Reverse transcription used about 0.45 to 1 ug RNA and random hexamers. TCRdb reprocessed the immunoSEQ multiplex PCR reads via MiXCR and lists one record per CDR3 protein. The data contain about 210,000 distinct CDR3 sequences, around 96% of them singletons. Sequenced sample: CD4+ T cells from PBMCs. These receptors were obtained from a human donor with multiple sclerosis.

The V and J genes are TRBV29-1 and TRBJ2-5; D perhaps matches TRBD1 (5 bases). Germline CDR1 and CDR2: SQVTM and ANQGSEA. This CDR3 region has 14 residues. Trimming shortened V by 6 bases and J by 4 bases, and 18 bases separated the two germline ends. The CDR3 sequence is CSVGKGQGRETQYF. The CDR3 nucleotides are TGCAGCGTCGGCAAGGGGCAGGGTCGAGAGACCCAGTACTTC.

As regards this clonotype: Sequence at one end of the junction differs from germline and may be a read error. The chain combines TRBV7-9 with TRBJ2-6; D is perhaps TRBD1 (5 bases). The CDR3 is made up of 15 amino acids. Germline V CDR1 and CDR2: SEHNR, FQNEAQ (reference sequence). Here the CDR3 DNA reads TGTGCCAGCAGCTTGAGGACATCTGGTGCCAACGTCCTGACTTTC. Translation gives CASSLRTSGANVLTF.

The CDR3: CASSEARRWLTEAFF. Written as DNA, the CDR3 is TGTGCCAGCAGTGAAGCCCGCCGATGGCTCACTGAAGCTTTCTTT. V usage is TRBV2 and J usage is TRBJ1-1; D gene unclear. The V gene's germline CDR1 is SNHLY and CDR2 FYNNEI. The CDR3 sequence is 15 residues long. Trimming left V 0 bases short and J 4 bases short, with 12 bases between.

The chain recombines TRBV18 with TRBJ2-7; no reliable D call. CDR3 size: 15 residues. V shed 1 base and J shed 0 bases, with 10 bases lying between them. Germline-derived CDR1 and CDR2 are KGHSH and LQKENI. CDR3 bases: TGTGCCAGCTCACCACTCAGCAGAAGCTCCTACGAGCAGTACTTC. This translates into CASSPLSRSSYEQYF.

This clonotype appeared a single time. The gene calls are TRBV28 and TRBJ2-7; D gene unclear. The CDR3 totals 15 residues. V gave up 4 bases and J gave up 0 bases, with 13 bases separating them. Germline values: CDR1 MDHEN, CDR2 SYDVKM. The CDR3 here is CASSSPPTSSYEQYF. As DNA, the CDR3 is TGTGCCAGCAGTTCGCCGCCCACGAGCTCCTACGAGCAGTACTTC. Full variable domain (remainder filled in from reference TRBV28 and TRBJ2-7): DVKVTQSSRYLVKRTGEKVFLECVQDMDHENMFWYRQDPGLGLRLIYFSYDVKMKEKGDIPEGYSVSREKKERFSLILESASTNQTSMYLCASSSPPTSSYEQYFGPGTRLTVT.

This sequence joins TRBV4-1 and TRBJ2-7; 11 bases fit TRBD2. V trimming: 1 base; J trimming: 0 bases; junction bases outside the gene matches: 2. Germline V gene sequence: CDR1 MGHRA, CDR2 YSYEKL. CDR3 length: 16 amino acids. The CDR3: CASSQGTSGSSYEQYF. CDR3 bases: TGCGCCAGCAGCCAAGGTACTAGCGGGAGCTCCTACGAGCAGTACTTC.

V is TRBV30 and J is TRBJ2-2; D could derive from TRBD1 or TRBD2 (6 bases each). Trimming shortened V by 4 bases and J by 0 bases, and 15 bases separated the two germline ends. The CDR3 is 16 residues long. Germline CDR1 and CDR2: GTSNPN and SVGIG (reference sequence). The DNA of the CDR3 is TGTGCCTGGATTCCACGGGGGCTCGCGAACACCGGGGAGCTGTTTTTT. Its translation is CAWIPRGLANTGELFF.

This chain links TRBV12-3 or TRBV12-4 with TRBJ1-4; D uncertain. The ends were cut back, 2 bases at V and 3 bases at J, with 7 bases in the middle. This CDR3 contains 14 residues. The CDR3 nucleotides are TGTGCCAGCAGTTTACGGTCAGCTAATGAAAAACTGTTTTTT. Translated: CASSLRSANEKLFF.

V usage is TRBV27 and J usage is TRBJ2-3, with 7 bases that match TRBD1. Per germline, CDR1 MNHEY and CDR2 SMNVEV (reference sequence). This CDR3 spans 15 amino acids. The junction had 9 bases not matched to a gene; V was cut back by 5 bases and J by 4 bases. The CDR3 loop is CASSRRQGIADTQYF. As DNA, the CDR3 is TGTGCCAGCAGTCGTCGACAGGGTATCGCAGATACGCAGTATTTT.

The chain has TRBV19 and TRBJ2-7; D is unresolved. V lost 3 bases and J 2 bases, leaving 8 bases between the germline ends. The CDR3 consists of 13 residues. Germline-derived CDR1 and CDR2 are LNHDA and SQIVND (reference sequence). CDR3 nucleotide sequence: TGTGCCAGTAGTATGAGTCAGACCTACGAGCAGTACTTC. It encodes CASSMSQTYEQYF.

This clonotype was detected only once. The CDR3, as DNA: TGTGCCAGCAGCCGGGTGGGCACATCCTACGAGCAGTACTTC. Translating gives CASSRVGTSYEQYF. The chain joins TRBV7-2 to TRBJ2-7; D ambiguous. The V end lost 5 bases, the J end lost 1 base, and 12 bases lay between the germline ends. CDR1 is SGHTA and CDR2 is FQGNSA in the germline V gene. The CDR3 has 14 residues.

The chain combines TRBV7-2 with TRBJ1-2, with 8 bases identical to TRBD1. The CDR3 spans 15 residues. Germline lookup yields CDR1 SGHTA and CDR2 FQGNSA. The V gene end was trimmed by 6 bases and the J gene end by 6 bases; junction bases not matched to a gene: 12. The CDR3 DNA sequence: TGTGCCAGCAGTCAAACCCCAGGGGGCGGAGATGGCTACACCTTC. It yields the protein CASSQTPGGGDGYTF. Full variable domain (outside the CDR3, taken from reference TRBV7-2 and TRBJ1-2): GAGVSQSPSNKVTEKGKDVELRCDPISGHTALYWYRQSLGQGLEFLIYFQGNSAPDKSGLPSDRFSAERTGGSVSTLTIQRTQQEDSAVYLCASSQTPGGGDGYTFGSGTRLTVV.

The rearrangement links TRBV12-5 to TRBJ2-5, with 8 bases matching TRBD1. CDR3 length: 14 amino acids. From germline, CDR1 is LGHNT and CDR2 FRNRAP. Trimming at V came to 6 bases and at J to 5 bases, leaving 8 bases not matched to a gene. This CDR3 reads CASGSGQGEETQYF. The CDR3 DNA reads TGTGCTAGTGGCTCTGGACAGGGTGAGGAGACCCAGTACTTC.

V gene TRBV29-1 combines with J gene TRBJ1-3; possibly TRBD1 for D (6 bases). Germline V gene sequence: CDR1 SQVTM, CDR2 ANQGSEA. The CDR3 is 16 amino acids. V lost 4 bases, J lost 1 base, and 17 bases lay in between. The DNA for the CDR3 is TGCAGCGTTGCCCTTCAGGGGTTGTGGTCTGGAAACACCATATATTTT. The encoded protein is CSVALQGLWSGNTIYF.

CDR3 in amino acids: CASSQRRRTDTQYF. The DNA of the CDR3 is TGTGCCAGCAGCCAACGGAGGCGGACAGATACGCAGTATTTT. This chain links TRBV3-1 with TRBJ2-3; TRBD2 is a possible D gene (5 bases). Between the trimmed V and J ends, which lost 2 bases and 3 bases, there was a span of 9 bases. Germline-derived CDR1 and CDR2 are LGHDT and YNNKEL (reference sequence). This CDR3 is 14 amino acids long.

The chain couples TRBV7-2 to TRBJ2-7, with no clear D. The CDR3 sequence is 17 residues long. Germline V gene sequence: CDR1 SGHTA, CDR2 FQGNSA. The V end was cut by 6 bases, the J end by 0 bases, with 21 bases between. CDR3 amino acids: CASRRGAPLGYSYEQYF. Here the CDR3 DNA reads TGTGCCAGCAGACGAGGAGCCCCACTGGGGTACTCCTACGAGCAGTACTTC.

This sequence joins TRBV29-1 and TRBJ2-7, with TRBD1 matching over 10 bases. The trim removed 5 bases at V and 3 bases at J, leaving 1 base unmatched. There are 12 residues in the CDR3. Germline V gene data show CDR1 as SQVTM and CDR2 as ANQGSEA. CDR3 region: CSVWTGGYEQYF. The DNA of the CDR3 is TGCAGCGTTTGGACAGGGGGCTACGAGCAGTACTTC.